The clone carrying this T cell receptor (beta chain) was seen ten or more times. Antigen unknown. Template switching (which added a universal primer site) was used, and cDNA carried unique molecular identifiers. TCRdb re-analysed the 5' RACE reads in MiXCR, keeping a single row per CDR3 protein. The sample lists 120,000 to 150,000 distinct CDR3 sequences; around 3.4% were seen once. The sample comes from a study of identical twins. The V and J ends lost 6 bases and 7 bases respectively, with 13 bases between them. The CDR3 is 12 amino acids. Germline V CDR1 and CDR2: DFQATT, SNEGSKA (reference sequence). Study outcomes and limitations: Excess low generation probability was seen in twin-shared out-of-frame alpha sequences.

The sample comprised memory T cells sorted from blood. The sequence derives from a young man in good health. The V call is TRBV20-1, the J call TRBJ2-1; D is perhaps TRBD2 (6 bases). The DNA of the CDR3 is TGCAGTGCGGAGACTAGTGGAAATGAGCAGTTCTTC. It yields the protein CSAETSGNEQFF.